The rows below give T cell receptor beta chains drawn from one sample of a study of T cell repertoires in cytomegalovirus infection. One entry per CDR3 protein, called by TCRdb with MiXCR from the reads. The sample records around 530,000 distinct CDR3 sequences, about 17% being singletons. Sequencing was done on a sample of CD8+ T cells from PBMCs. These receptors were obtained from a human donor in good health (CMV status not recorded). Some clones in this sample may be carry-over from other donors' samples. Each CDR3 is given with its conserved first and last residue. Each record gives: J gene, D gene, V gene, clone size, CDR3 protein, CDR3 DNA. A D gene is named only where the DNA matches it firmly. Not every row has a clone size; where given, it reads once, few, many or a size class.

TRBJ2-3 | TRBD1 | TRBV19 | few | CASSTPPGQDLNF | TGTGCCAGTAGTACGCCTCCGGGACAGGATTTGAATTTT
TRBJ2-1 | . | TRBV20-1 | . | CSARDGRDRHYNEQFF | TGCAGTGCTAGAGATGGGCGGGACAGACATTACAATGAGCAGTTCTTC
TRBJ1-5 | . | TRBV28 | . | CASSPQEDSINQPQHF | TGTGCCAGCAGTCCCCAAGAAGACAGTATAAATCAGCCCCAGCATTTT
TRBJ2-5 | . | TRBV6-6 | many | CASSYSGRAGRGETQYF | TGTGCCAGCAGTTACTCGGGGCGGGCGGGTCGGGGAGAGACCCAGTACTTC
TRBJ1-1 | . | TRBV19 | . | CASRIRGDTEAFF | TGTGCCAGTAGGATCAGGGGAGACACTGAAGCTTTCTTT
TRBJ1-1 | . | TRBV12-5 | many | CASGLSADRGAFF | TGTGCTAGTGGTTTGTCAGCGGACCGAGGGGCTTTCTTT
TRBJ2-3 | TRBD2 | TRBV5-1 | . | CASSVGLAGGEDTQYF | TGCGCCAGCAGCGTCGGACTAGCGGGAGGGGAGGATACGCAGTATTTT
TRBJ2-3 | TRBD1 | TRBV7-9 | . | CASSPRTGVDWDTQYF | TGTGCCAGCAGTCCTAGGACAGGGGTTGATTGGGATACGCAGTATTTT
TRBJ1-5 | . | TRBV18 | few | CASSPAGSNQPQHF | TGTGCCAGCTCACCAGCAGGGAGCAATCAGCCCCAGCATTTT
TRBJ2-7 | . | TRBV29-1 | few | CSVGGAARSYEQYF | TGCAGCGTTGGAGGGGCAGCGAGATCCTACGAGCAGTACTTC
TRBJ1-5 | TRBD1 | TRBV10-3 | many | CAISKTGVRQPQHF | TGTGCCATCAGTAAAACAGGGGTACGGCAGCCCCAGCATTTT
TRBJ1-5 | TRBD1 | TRBV12-3/TRBV12-4 | many | CASGQGNQPQHF | TGTGCCAGCGGACAGGGGAATCAGCCCCAGCATTTT
TRBJ1-4 | . | TRBV5-4 | many | CASSQVPGRNHNEKLFF | TGTGCCAGCAGCCAAGTCCCGGGACGGAACCATAATGAAAAACTGTTTTTT
TRBJ2-5 | . | TRBV7-9 | many | CASSLTPEGETQYF | TGTGCCAGCAGCTTAACCCCCGAAGGGGAGACCCAGTACTTC
TRBJ2-6 | . | TRBV6-5 | . | CASSVGVGANVLTF | TGTGCCAGCAGTGTAGGGGTAGGGGCCAACGTCCTGACTTTC
TRBJ2-3 | . | TRBV11-2 | many | CASSLRASFTDTQYF | TGTGCCAGCAGCCTCCGGGCTAGCTTCACAGATACGCAGTATTTT
TRBJ2-7 | TRBD1 | TRBV7-9 | many | CASSLAPRQGHSYEQYF | TGTGCCAGCAGCTTAGCCCCCCGACAGGGGCATTCCTACGAGCAGTACTTC
TRBJ2-7 | TRBD1 | TRBV7-6 | few | CASSGQGKYEQYF | TGTGCCAGCTCCGGACAGGGAAAATACGAGCAGTACTTC
TRBJ2-7 | . | TRBV28 | . | CASSPTPVRVYEQYF | TGTGCCAGCAGTCCGACCCCTGTAAGAGTCTACGAGCAGTACTTC
TRBJ2-3 | TRBD2 | TRBV4-1 | many | CASSRLQTSGGTDTQYF | TGCGCCAGCAGTCGACTTCAGACTAGCGGGGGCACAGATACGCAGTATTTT
TRBJ2-3 | TRBD1 | TRBV7-3 | few | CASSQGQAADTQYF | TGTGCCAGCAGCCAGGGACAGGCTGCAGATACGCAGTATTTT
TRBJ1-1 | TRBD1 | TRBV4-1 | . | CASSQTGTGFPRGAYEAFF | TGCGCCAGCAGCCAAACCGGGACAGGGTTTCCCCGGGGGGCGTATGAAGCTTTCTTT
TRBJ2-7 | TRBD2 | TRBV30 | . | CAWSVGTSGYEQYF | TGTGCCTGGAGTGTAGGGACTAGCGGGTACGAGCAGTACTTC
TRBJ2-7 | . | TRBV7-9 | few | CASSSDLEQYF | TGTGCCAGCAGCTCCGACTTGGAGCAGTACTTC
TRBJ2-1 | . | TRBV7-9 | few | CASIRGGRNEQFF | TGTGCCAGCATCCGTGGCGGCCGCAATGAGCAGTTCTTC
TRBJ1-1 | . | TRBV5-8 | many | CASSLWGTRENTEAFF | TGTGCCAGCAGCTTGTGGGGGACACGGGAGAACACTGAAGCTTTCTTT
TRBJ2-2 | TRBD2 | TRBV7-8 | many | CASSLTGGTGELFF | TGTGCCAGCAGCTTAACGGGAGGGACCGGGGAGCTGTTTTTT
TRBJ2-2 | . | TRBV19 | many | CASSIDSTGSNTGELFF | TGTGCCAGTAGTATAGACTCGACAGGCTCGAACACCGGGGAGCTGTTTTTT
TRBJ1-1 | TRBD1 | TRBV6-2/TRBV6-3 | few | CASRGQGTAFF | TGTGCCAGCAGGGGACAGGGAACTGCTTTCTTT
TRBJ2-3 | . | TRBV28 | many | CATQPPAESTDTQYF | TGTGCCACCCAACCTCCGGCAGAGAGCACAGATACGCAGTATTTT
TRBJ2-2 | . | TRBV4-2 | . | CASSQEWGDTGELFF | TGTGCCAGCAGCCAAGAGTGGGGTGACACCGGGGAGCTGTTTTTT
TRBJ2-1 | . | TRBV5-1 | few | CASFKDSYNEQFF | TGCGCCAGCTTTAAGGATTCCTACAATGAGCAGTTCTTC
TRBJ2-7 | . | TRBV6-1 | few | CASSELPGANEQYF | TGTGCCAGCAGTGAACTGCCAGGGGCCAACGAGCAGTACTTC
TRBJ2-5 | . | TRBV7-9 | few | CASSSTVETQYF | TGTGCCAGCAGCTCCACTGTAGAGACCCAGTACTTC
TRBJ2-1 | . | TRBV25-1 | few | CASSDSDSSLRRRNEQFF | TGTGCCAGCAGTGACAGTGACTCCTCCCTTCGGCGGCGCAATGAGCAGTTCTTC
TRBJ1-1 | . | TRBV29-1 | few | CSVDRSGENTEAFF | TGCAGCGTTGATAGGTCAGGGGAGAACACTGAAGCTTTCTTT
TRBJ1-1 | . | TRBV12-3/TRBV12-4 | many | CASSLGGGKVTEAFF | TGTGCCAGCAGTTTAGGCGGGGGCAAGGTCACTGAAGCTTTCTTT
TRBJ2-7 | . | TRBV28 | many | CASSLVYEQYF | TGTGCCAGCAGCTTAGTCTACGAGCAGTACTTC
TRBJ1-2 | . | TRBV12-3/TRBV12-4 | many | CASRSFGGLYGYTF | TGTGCCAGCAGATCCTTTGGGGGACTTTATGGCTACACCTTC
TRBJ2-2 | . | TRBV24-1 | . | CATSDPDLNTGVLFF | TGTGCCACCAGTGATCCCGACCTGAACACCGGGGTGCTGTTTTTT
TRBJ1-2 | . | TRBV5-8 | . | CASSLSDRSIYLANYGYTF | TGTGCCAGCAGCTTGTCGGACAGATCCATTTATCTAGCTAACTATGGCTACACCTTC
TRBJ2-1 | TRBD1 | TRBV7-3 | many | CASSLIRRDRPNEQFF | TGTGCCAGCAGCTTAATTCGGAGGGACAGGCCCAATGAGCAGTTCTTC
TRBJ1-1 | . | TRBV12-3/TRBV12-4 | many | CASSSGHQNTEAFF | TGTGCCAGCAGTTCCGGGCACCAGAACACTGAAGCTTTCTTT
TRBJ1-2 | TRBD1 | TRBV4-1 | few | CASSQATGSVYGYTF | TGCGCCAGCAGCCAGGCGACAGGGTCGGTATATGGCTACACCTTC
TRBJ2-5 | TRBD1 | TRBV28 | many | CASSFQGETGYQETQYF | TGTGCCAGCAGTTTTCAGGGGGAAACAGGGTACCAAGAGACCCAGTACTTC
TRBJ2-7 | TRBD1 | TRBV27 | . | CASSLYGQGPYEQYF | TGTGCCAGCAGTTTATATGGACAGGGACCCTACGAGCAGTACTTC
TRBJ1-2 | . | TRBV10-3 | many | CAISEGPPGASGYGYTF | TGTGCCATCAGTGAAGGGCCACCAGGTGCGTCGGGCTATGGCTACACCTTC
TRBJ1-5 | . | TRBV3-1 | . | CASSQDFGSNQPQHF | TGTGCCAGCAGCCAAGATTTCGGTTCCAATCAGCCCCAGCATTTT
TRBJ2-7 | TRBD1 | TRBV9 | few | CASSVGDRAHEQYF | TGTGCCAGCAGCGTTGGGGACAGGGCCCACGAGCAGTACTTC